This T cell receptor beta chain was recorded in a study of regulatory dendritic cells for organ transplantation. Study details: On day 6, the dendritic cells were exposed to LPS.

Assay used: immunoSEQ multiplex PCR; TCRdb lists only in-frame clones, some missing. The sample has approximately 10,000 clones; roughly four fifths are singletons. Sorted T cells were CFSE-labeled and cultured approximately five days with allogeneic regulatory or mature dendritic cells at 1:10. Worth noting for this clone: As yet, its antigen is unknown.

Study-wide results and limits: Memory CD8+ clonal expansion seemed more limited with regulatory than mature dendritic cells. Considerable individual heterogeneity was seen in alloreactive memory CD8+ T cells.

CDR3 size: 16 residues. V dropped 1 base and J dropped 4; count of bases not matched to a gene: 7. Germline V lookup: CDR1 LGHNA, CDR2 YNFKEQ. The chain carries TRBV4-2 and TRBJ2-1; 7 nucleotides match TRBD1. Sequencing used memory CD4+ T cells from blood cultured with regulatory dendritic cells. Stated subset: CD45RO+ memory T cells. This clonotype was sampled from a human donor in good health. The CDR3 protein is CASSQGPRQGYNEQFF. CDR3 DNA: TGTGCCAGCAGCCAAGGCCCCAGACAGGGATACAATGAGCAGTTCTTC.